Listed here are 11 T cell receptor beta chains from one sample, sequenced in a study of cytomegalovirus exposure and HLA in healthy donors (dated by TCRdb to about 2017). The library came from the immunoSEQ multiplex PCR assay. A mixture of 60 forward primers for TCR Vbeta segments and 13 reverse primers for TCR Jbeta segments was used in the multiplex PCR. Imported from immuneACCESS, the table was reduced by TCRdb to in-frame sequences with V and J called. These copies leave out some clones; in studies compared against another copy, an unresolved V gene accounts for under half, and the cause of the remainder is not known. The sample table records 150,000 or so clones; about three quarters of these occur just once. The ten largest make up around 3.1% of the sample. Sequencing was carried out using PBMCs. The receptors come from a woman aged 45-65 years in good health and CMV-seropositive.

The DNA of the CDR3 is TGTGCCAGCAGCTTCGGACAGGGGGTTAACTATGGCTACACCTTC. As protein: CASSFGQGVNYGYTF. This chain links TRBV7-2 with TRBJ1-2; 10 positions agree with TRBD1. The V gene's germline CDR1 is SGHTA and CDR2 FQGNSA. The CDR3 contains 15 residues. V dropped 3 bases and J dropped 1; count of bases not matched to a gene: 2.

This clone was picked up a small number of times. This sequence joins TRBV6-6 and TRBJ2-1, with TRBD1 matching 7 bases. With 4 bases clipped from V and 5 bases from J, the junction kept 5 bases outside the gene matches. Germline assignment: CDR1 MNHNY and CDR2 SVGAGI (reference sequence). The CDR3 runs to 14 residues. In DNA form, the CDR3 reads TGTGCCAGCAGTTCCAGGGGGTCGGACAATGAGCAGTTCTTC. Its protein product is CASSSRGSDNEQFF.

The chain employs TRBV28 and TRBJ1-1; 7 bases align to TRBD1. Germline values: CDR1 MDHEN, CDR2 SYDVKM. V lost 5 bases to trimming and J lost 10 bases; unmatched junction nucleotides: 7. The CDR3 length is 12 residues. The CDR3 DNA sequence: TGTGCCAGCAGTCGGCCAGGGGGAAGAGCTTTCTTT. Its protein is CASSRPGGRAFF.

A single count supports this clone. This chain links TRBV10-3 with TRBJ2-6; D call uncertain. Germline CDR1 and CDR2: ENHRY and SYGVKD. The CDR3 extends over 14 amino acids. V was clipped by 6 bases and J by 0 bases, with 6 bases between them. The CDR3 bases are TGTGCCATCAGCGGAGCCTCTGGGGCCAACGTCCTGACTTTC. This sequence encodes CAISGASGANVLTF.

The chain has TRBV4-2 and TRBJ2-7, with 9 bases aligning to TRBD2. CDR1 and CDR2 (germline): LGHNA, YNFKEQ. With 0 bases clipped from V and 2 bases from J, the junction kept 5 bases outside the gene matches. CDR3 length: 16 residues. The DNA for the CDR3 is TGTGCCAGCAGCCAAGAGAGCAGCGGGAGGACCTACGAGCAGTACTTC. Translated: CASSQESSGRTYEQYF.

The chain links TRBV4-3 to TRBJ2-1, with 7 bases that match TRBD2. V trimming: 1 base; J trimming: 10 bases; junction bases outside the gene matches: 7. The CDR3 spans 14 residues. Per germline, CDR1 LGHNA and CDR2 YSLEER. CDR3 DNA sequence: TGCGCCAGCAGCCAAGTAGCGGGCCGTATAGAGCAGTTCTTC. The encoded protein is CASSQVAGRIEQFF.

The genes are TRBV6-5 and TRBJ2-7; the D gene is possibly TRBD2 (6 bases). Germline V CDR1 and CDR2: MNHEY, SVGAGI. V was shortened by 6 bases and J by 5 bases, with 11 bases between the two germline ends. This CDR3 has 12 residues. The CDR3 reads CASRDYIDEQYF. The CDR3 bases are TGTGCCAGCAGGGACTATATCGACGAGCAGTACTTC.

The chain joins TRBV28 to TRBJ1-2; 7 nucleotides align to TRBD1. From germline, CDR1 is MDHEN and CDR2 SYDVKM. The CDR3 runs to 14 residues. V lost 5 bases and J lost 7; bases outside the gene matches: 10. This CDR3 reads CASSLLTGNAGYTF. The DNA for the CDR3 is TGTGCCAGCAGTCTCCTGACAGGGAACGCTGGCTACACCTTC.

The CDR3, as DNA: TGTGCCAGCGCGCGGGGCTCCTATAATTCACCCCTCCACTTT. This gives the protein CASARGSYNSPLHF. The chain employs TRBV6-6 and TRBJ1-6; no firm D call. Germline V gene data show CDR1 as MNHNY and CDR2 as SVGAGI (reference sequence). This CDR3 comprises 14 residues. V lost 8 bases and J 0 bases, leaving 8 bases between the germline ends.

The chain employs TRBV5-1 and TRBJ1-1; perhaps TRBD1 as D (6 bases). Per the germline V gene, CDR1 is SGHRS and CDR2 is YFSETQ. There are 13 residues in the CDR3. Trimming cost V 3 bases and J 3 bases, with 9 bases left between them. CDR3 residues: CASSYRQDTEAFF. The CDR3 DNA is TGCGCCAGCAGCTATAGACAGGACACTGAAGCTTTCTTT.

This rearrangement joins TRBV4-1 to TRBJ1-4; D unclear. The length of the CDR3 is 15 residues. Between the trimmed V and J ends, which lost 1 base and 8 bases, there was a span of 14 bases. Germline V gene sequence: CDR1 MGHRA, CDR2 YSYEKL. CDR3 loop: CASSQVTGVTEKLFF. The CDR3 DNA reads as TGCGCCAGCAGCCAAGTTACCGGGGTTACAGAAAAACTGTTTTTT.